This TCR beta chain was captured by sequencing in a study of low-dose radiotherapy and immunotherapy resistance in tumors. Study at large: On an every-two-weeks schedule, patients received intravenous nivolumab 240 mg, along with ipilimumab 1 mg/kg every six weeks. Each two-week cycle included intravenous cyclophosphamide 200 mg/m2, given one day before radiation and immunotherapy.

Time point: before trial treatment. Donors were treated with nivolumab, ipilimumab, aspirin, and low-dose cyclophosphamide and radiotherapy. Solid tumors that lacked tumor-infiltrating lymphocytes and were advanced were present in eligible patients. First-strand cDNA used TRAV- and TRBV-specific primers, covering alpha and beta chains. Using a constant-region primer together with a V-primer adapter, TCRs were subjected to roughly 20 PCR cycles of amplification. Using its own MiXCR run on the reads, TCRdb lists one record per CDR3 protein. Of tens of thousands of distinct CDR3 sequences listed, 25% to 40% are singletons. This clonotype occurred a few times. Germline V lookup: CDR1 PRHDT, CDR2 FYEKMQ (reference sequence). Unmatched junction bases numbered 4, after V lost 5 bases and J lost 5 bases. The CDR3 spans 13 residues.

This clonotype was sampled from a male donor with gallbladder cancer. The chain joins TRBV13 to TRBJ2-5, with TRBD2 matching 8 bases. The material was PBMCs, obtained before treatment. CDR3 residues: CASSLAGGETQYF. In nucleotides, the CDR3 is TGTGCCAGCAGCCTAGCGGGTGGTGAGACCCAGTACTTC.